The source of this T cell receptor (beta chain) is a study of shared clonotypes between healthy human individuals (dated by TCRdb to the early 2020s). Notes on the research overall: A few men and a couple of women, aged 18 to 49 years, made up the cohort. Leukapheresis yielded between about 0.85 and 10 billion PBMCs per donor. To increase sequencing depth and limit assay-specific biases, different laboratories used diverse techniques to prepare libraries and sequence TCR repertoires. For each donor, CD4 naive and CD4 memory were each run on three plates, CD8 naive on two plates, and CD8 memory on one plate. The study deeply sequenced blood TCR repertoires of several healthy adults to estimate repertoire size and the extent of clonotype sharing between individuals. Broader findings and caveats from the paper: Sampling was restricted to blood, and TCR repertoires in tissues likely differ from the TCR repertoires found in blood. Pairwise subsampling indicated that sequencing depth was expected to affect the degree of clonotype sharing among donors. The genetic and exposure-history diversity represented was limited by the small number of donors. Higher generation probabilities were observed for clonotypes shared by all four sorted-subset donors than for non-shared clonotypes. Across four donors, around 5% of naive CD4, around 3.5% of naive CD8, approximately 2.5% of memory CD4, and under 0.45% of memory CD8 clonotypes were shared. Estimated clonotype richness was generally larger for naive than for memory subsets. Even with the large sequencing depth, rarefaction of the sorted-subset datasets indicated that sequencing was incomplete.

As regards this clone: Its antigen remains undetermined. One base away there is no much larger clone; base qualities are not given. The sample holds other DNA sequences that translate to the same CDR3.

CD8 naive samples were obtained by positive selection for CCR7 among CD45RO-negative cells, yielding a CD45RA+CCR7+ population from which TemRA cells were excluded. The donors were healthy, HIV-negative adults with no recently reported acute infections or vaccinations. Only Caucasian adults living in Nashville, Tennessee, USA were represented among the donors. After blood collection by leukapheresis, PBMCs were isolated using Ficoll-Histopaque density gradient centrifugation and then cryopreserved in the vapor phase of liquid nitrogen. Analytical flow cytometry was used to check the purity and quantity of every magnetically sorted T cell population. Genomic DNA was isolated from every sorted fraction and measured by UV absorbance on a Nanodrop 2000c. TCR CDR3 regions were amplified from genomic DNA by multiplex PCR using the deep immunoSEQ assay. Extracted genomic DNA from each cell subset was spread evenly across all wells of several immunoSEQ 96-well plates, with each plate serving as a replicate. For sorted subsets, 200 to 250 ng of genomic DNA, equivalent to about 30,000 T cell genomes, went into each replicate PCR. Purified libraries were quantified with a Qubit 3.0 fluorometer, sized on a Bioanalyzer 2100, and re-quantified with the KAPA Library Quantification kit. Every immunoSEQ 96-well plate was sequenced on a dedicated single-read 150-cycle Illumina NextSeq 550 flow cell. The authors processed their data as follows. Because the immunoSEQ output included only junctional sequences and no quality scores, the filtering could not be the same as the filtering used for full-length reads. Sequences were annotated with PyIR, a Python wrapper for IgBLAST v1.9, using IMGT germline references to assign V/J genes and CDR3. Reads were filtered out if the reads had weak V/J assignments (E-value above 1e-6), no CDR3, stop codons, out-of-frame junctions, or ambiguous translated residues. V3J clonotypes were defined as sequences sharing an identical inferred V gene, J gene, and CDR3 amino acid sequence. Percentage overlap between repertoires was calculated by dividing the number of shared unique clonotypes by the size of the smaller repertoire. Repertoire richness was assessed with RTK rarefaction, the Chao1 estimator, and Recon v2.1 estimates of unobserved clonotypes. OLGA was used to compute generation probabilities for all TCRbeta clonotypes that the gDNA method yielded from four donors. The source is immuneACCESS, and TCRdb retained only in-frame sequences with V and J called. Part of the clones is not carried over; for the studies checked, unresolved V genes explain less than half of this, and the remainder is unexplained. The V and J calls and the clone size are those of that table, but D and trimming were determined from the DNA. Recorded for this sample are about 2.2 million clones; roughly 91% of them occurred a single time. The ten largest account for under 2% of the sample.

Relative to germline, V is 0 bases shorter and J is 5 bases shorter, with 11 bases between their ends. Including cysteine and phenylalanine, the CDR3 has 14 amino acids. Only the CDR3 part of the read is kept: 42 bases, read in frame from the first base. CDR1 and CDR2, per the germline V gene, are SGDLS and YYNGEE. The material sequenced was naive CD8+ T cells from PBMCs. The cell subset or site label, read with the paper, signifies: CD45RA+CCR7+. The rearrangement combines TRBV9 with TRBJ1-2; the D gene cannot be named for sure. This TCR was sampled from a man between 18 and 29 years old in good health. Some clones in this sample may be carry-over from other donors' samples. CDR3 protein: CASSVGTGGYGYTF. Read as DNA, the sequence is TGTGCCAGCAGCGTAGGGACGGGAGGTTATGGCTACACCTTC.